This TCR beta chain comes out of a study of T cells in Graves' hyperthyroidism and ophthalmopathy. Germline loops: CDR1 SGHDN, CDR2 FVKESK. The CDR3 covers 14 residues. V lost 4 bases and J lost 2, with 12 bases in between. RNA transcripts served as the template for amplifying TCR beta CDR3 regions. An initial round of RT-PCR targeting the TCR CDR3 relied on the HTBI primer set. TCRdb analysed the multiplex PCR reads with MiXCR anew, one entry per CDR3 protein. The profile shows around 500,000 distinct CDR3 sequences, 13% to 15% of them singletons. A lack of ophthalmopathy progression within 18 months defined stable Graves' hyperthyroidism. From 9 to 10 ml of fresh peripheral blood, PBMCs were isolated. Study-level findings and limits: Most expanded thyroid clonotypes above 0.001 also appeared in blood. It was a median around 6 months before onset that the model predicted ophthalmopathy.

For this clonotype: What it binds is not known.

The chain has TRBV14 and TRBJ2-7, with D unresolved. This clonotype originated in a woman between 18 and 30 years old with Graves' hyperthyroidism. The sample consisted of blood. CDR3 DNA sequence: TGTGCCAGCAGCCCTCCCCCCCGGCCCTACGAGCAGTACTTC. Translating it yields CASSPPPRPYEQYF. Complete variable domain (other parts from reference TRBV14 and TRBJ2-7): EAGVTQFPSHSVIEKGQTVTLRCDPISGHDNLYWYRRVMGKEIKFLLHFVKESKQDESGMPNNRFLAERTGGTYSTLKVQPAELEDSGVYFCASSPPPRPYEQYFGPGTRLTVT.